A selection of T cell receptor beta chains follows, all from one sample in a study of control samples from healthy donors and cancer patients. Data came from immunoSEQ multiplex PCR; TCRdb stores just in-frame clones and leaves some out. The sample gives under 200,000 clones, about 94% of which show up once; roughly 4.3% is in the top ten. Material for sequencing was blood. The receptors were gathered from an older woman in good health. The CDR3 runs from the conserved cysteine through the conserved F or W. D genes are given only for firm matches. Not all rows give a size; the values are once, few, many and, for expanded clones, a class.

clone size,V gene,J gene,D gene,CDR3 protein,CDR3 DNA
-,TRBV19,TRBJ2-5,-,CASSSGGLAQETQYF,TGTGCCAGTAGTTCCGGTGGACTGGCCCAAGAGACCCAGTACTTC
-,TRBV7-9,TRBJ1-5,-,CASSHWSRGVRRGQPQHF,TGTGCCAGCAGCCACTGGTCACGGGGGGTGCGCCGAGGTCAGCCCCAGCATTTT
-,TRBV7-3,TRBJ2-7,TRBD1,CASSLTGQGINEQYF,TGTGCCAGCAGCTTAACGGGACAGGGTATCAACGAGCAGTACTTC
-,TRBV15,TRBJ1-1,-,CATSRVKQVEAFF,TGTGCCACCAGCAGAGTTAAACAGGTTGAAGCTTTCTTT
-,TRBV5-1,TRBJ2-1,TRBD1,CASRSEYSGGQFF,TGCGCCAGCAGGTCGGAGTATTCAGGGGGGCAGTTCTTC
-,TRBV6-6,TRBJ1-2,-,CASSPTGTPYGYTF,TGTGCCAGCAGTCCTACCGGGACACCCTATGGCTACACCTTC
-,TRBV24-1,TRBJ2-7,-,CATSDFRSYEQYF,TGTGCCACCAGTGATTTTCGAAGCTACGAGCAGTACTTC
-,TRBV15,TRBJ2-7,TRBD1,CATSREAGTGTYEQYF,TGTGCCACCAGCAGAGAAGCCGGGACAGGAACCTACGAGCAGTACTTC
-,TRBV5-4,TRBJ2-7,-,CASSLKEYEQYF,TGTGCCAGCAGCTTGAAAGAGTACGAGCAGTACTTC
-,TRBV5-1,TRBJ1-2,-,CASSLGRNYGYTF,TGCGCCAGCAGCTTGGGCAGAAACTATGGCTACACCTTC
-,TRBV3-1/TRBV3-2,TRBJ2-3,-,CASSQVRGLTDTQYF,TGTGCCAGCAGCCAAGTTCGGGGGCTGACAGATACGCAGTATTTT
-,TRBV6-5,TRBJ1-4,TRBD1,CASRRTGGGEKLFF,TGTGCCAGCAGAAGGACAGGGGGAGGGGAAAAACTGTTTTTT
-,TRBV12-2,TRBJ2-2,-,CASRLAIGYRNTGELFF,TGTGCAAGTCGCTTAGCGATCGGATACAGAAACACCGGGGAGCTGTTTTTT
-,TRBV4-3,TRBJ2-1,-,CASRRGVNYNEQFF,TGCGCCAGCCGGAGGGGGGTGAACTACAATGAGCAGTTCTTC
-,TRBV29-1,TRBJ2-7,TRBD2,CSVGSSGGPRLYEQYF,TGCAGCGTTGGGAGCAGCGGGGGGCCACGACTCTACGAGCAGTACTTC
-,TRBV15,TRBJ1-1,-,CATSTYMKEAFF,TGTGCCACCAGCACCTACATGAAAGAAGCTTTCTTT
once,TRBV7-2,TRBJ2-1,TRBD1,CATLLTGGLDEQFF,TGTGCCACCTTACTGACAGGGGGCCTCGATGAGCAGTTCTTC
-,TRBV4-3,TRBJ1-2,TRBD1,CASSQDETGYRYGYTF,TGCGCCAGCAGCCAAGATGAGACAGGGTACCGCTATGGCTACACCTTC
-,TRBV5-4,TRBJ1-4,TRBD1,CASSFTGATNEKLFF,TGTGCCAGCAGTTTCACAGGGGCGACTAATGAAAAACTGTTTTTT
-,TRBV5-6,TRBJ1-2,TRBD1,CASSITGTGSRGYTF,TGTGCCAGCAGCATTACCGGGACAGGGTCACGGGGCTACACCTTC
-,TRBV7-9,TRBJ1-4,-,CASSPGPREAEKLFF,TGTGCCAGCAGCCCAGGGCCCCGGGAGGCTGAAAAACTGTTTTTT
-,TRBV14,TRBJ1-2,-,CASSQVYSYGYTF,TGTGCCAGCAGCCAAGTATACAGTTATGGCTACACCTTC
once,TRBV23-1,TRBJ1-6,-,CASSQLQGSMGNSPLHF,TGCGCCAGCAGTCAACTCCAGGGCTCGATGGGTAATTCACCCCTCCACTTT
-,TRBV2,TRBJ2-7,TRBD1,CASRLQGPTYEQYF,TGTGCCAGCAGACTACAGGGGCCGACCTACGAGCAGTACTTC
-,TRBV5-1,TRBJ1-1,-,CASSLRQGNTEAFF,TGCGCCAGCAGCTTGCGTCAGGGCAACACTGAAGCTTTCTTT
-,TRBV5-1,TRBJ1-4,TRBD1,CASSSVQGANEKLFF,TGCGCCAGCAGCTCGGTACAGGGGGCGAATGAAAAACTGTTTTTT
-,TRBV19,TRBJ1-1,-,CASSTGSTEAFF,TGTGCCAGTAGTACAGGGTCCACTGAAGCTTTCTTT
-,TRBV7-9,TRBJ2-7,-,CASSRILETYEQYF,TGTGCCAGCAGCCGAATATTGGAGACCTACGAGCAGTACTTC
-,TRBV7-8,TRBJ2-2,-,CASSLVSMGRINTGELFF,TGTGCCAGCAGCTTAGTCTCGATGGGACGGATTAACACCGGGGAGCTGTTTTTT
-,TRBV7-8,TRBJ1-3,-,CASSRGNTIYF,TGTGCCAGCAGCCGTGGGAACACCATATATTTT
-,TRBV5-1,TRBJ1-6,TRBD1,CASSPGQADSPLHF,TGCGCCAGCAGCCCGGGACAGGCCGATTCACCCCTCCACTTT
-,TRBV7-9,TRBJ2-1,TRBD1,CASSIGQGDYNEQFF,TGTGCCAGCAGCATAGGACAGGGGGACTACAATGAGCAGTTCTTC
-,TRBV7-9,TRBJ1-1,-,CASSFTLGNEAFF,TGTGCCAGCAGCTTTACGCTCGGGAATGAAGCTTTCTTT
-,TRBV7-9,TRBJ2-3,TRBD1,CASSLAGDRGAQYF,TGTGCCAGCAGCTTAGCGGGAGACAGGGGGGCGCAGTATTTT
-,TRBV13,TRBJ1-5,-,CASSKNPGQPQHF,TGTGCCAGCAGCAAAAACCCCGGGCAGCCCCAGCATTTT
-,TRBV6-5,TRBJ2-1,TRBD1,CASSYSVGTGYNEQFF,TGTGCCAGCAGTTACTCCGTAGGGACAGGGTACAATGAGCAGTTCTTC
-,TRBV5-6,TRBJ1-4,-,CASSRGFQANEKLFF,TGTGCCAGCAGCCGGGGCTTTCAGGCTAATGAAAAACTGTTTTTT
-,TRBV6-4,TRBJ1-6,-,CASSPNTGSRSPLHF,TGTGCCAGCAGTCCGAACACAGGGAGCCGCTCACCCCTCCACTTT
-,TRBV6-5,TRBJ2-7,-,CASSRTGTYEQYF,TGTGCCAGCAGTCGAACAGGGACCTACGAGCAGTACTTC
-,TRBV9,TRBJ1-1,-,CASSAMTANTEAFF,TGTGCCAGCAGCGCGATGACTGCCAACACTGAAGCTTTCTTT
few,TRBV25-1,TRBJ2-7,TRBD1,CASSETGTGANEQYF,TGTGCCAGCAGTGAAACCGGGACAGGGGCCAACGAGCAGTACTTC
once,TRBV7-8,TRBJ1-5,-,CASSLEFLSGNQPQHF,TGTGCCAGCAGCTTAGAATTCCTCTCCGGCAATCAGCCCCAGCATTTT
-,TRBV6-6,TRBJ1-2,TRBD1,CASPGPDRDGGYTF,TGTGCCAGCCCAGGCCCCGACAGGGATGGTGGCTACACCTTC
once,TRBV7-7,TRBJ2-7,TRBD2,CASSRGGSSYEQYF,TGTGCCAGCAGCCGGGGGGGGAGTTCCTACGAGCAGTACTTC
-,TRBV15,TRBJ1-2,-,CATRLRGGLNYGYTF,TGTGCCACCCGCCTCAGAGGAGGCCTTAACTATGGCTACACCTTC
-,TRBV19,TRBJ2-5,TRBD2,CASSIRGDETQYF,TGTGCCAGTAGTATACGGGGGGATGAGACCCAGTACTTC
-,TRBV9,TRBJ2-1,TRBD1,CASSVTHRQGEYNEQFF,TGTGCCAGCAGCGTAACCCACAGACAGGGGGAATACAATGAGCAGTTCTTC
-,TRBV4-1,TRBJ2-6,TRBD2,CASSRAGTSGESSGANVLTF,TGCGCCAGCAGCCGAGCCGGGACTAGCGGGGAGAGCTCTGGGGCCAACGTCCTGACTTTC
-,TRBV7-8,TRBJ1-1,TRBD1,CASSLVRQGEWAFF,TGTGCCAGCAGCTTAGTTCGGCAGGGGGAGTGGGCTTTCTTT